This T cell receptor beta chain was recovered during a study of blood T cell repertoires in COVID-19. In the study overall: Researchers got acute and convalescent COVID-19 samples from the United States, Italy and Spain.

Original processing notes: Reference gene primers were amplified, and this amplification served to estimate nucleated cell counts. Sequencing was performed with immunoSEQ multiplex PCR; in TCRdb, only in-frame clones are kept and a portion is missing. That table is the source of V, J and clone size, and D and trimming were worked out from the DNA. The data show over 150,000 clones, just under 90% seen once. The V end was cut by 1 base, the J end by 8 bases, with 14 bases between. Germline CDR1 is SGHTA and CDR2 is FQGNSA. The CDR3 runs to 14 residues. Seattle participants joined during active infection and were tracked over time.

The chain uses TRBV7-2 and TRBJ1-1; D is perhaps TRBD1 (5 bases). Material: peripheral blood. The TCR was taken from a woman aged 70-85 years with COVID-19, enrolled during active disease. The DNA of the CDR3 is TGTGCCAGCAGCTTAGTAGGGTCCCAGGGAGAAGCTTTCTTT. Amino acid sequence: CASSLVGSQGEAFF.